Given below is one T cell receptor beta chain in context. Its antigen remains unidentified. This entry comes from a study of CD8 T cells in ankylosing spondylitis. Points from the study as a whole: Disease-linked clones were reportedly significantly enriched in matched ankylosing spondylitis synovial fluid.

The CDR3 is made up of 15 amino acids. Trimming took 0 bases from V and 6 from J, leaving 15 bases between them. In germline, CDR1 is LNHNV, CDR2 YYDKDF (reference sequence). TCRdb processed the 5' RACE reads anew with MiXCR; each CDR3 protein has one entry. The sample includes about 360,000 distinct CDR3 sequences, 20% to 25% of them seen just once. The V call is TRBV15, the J call TRBJ2-7; the D gene is possibly TRBD1 (6 bases). Material for sequencing was blood, either unsorted or a sorted T cell fraction (not recorded which). The clonotype comes from a male donor with ankylosing spondylitis or in good health (not recorded which). CDR3 nucleotides: TGTGCCACCAGCAGAGATGTGGACAGACTTCCCGAGCAGTACTTC. Its translation is CATSRDVDRLPEQYF.